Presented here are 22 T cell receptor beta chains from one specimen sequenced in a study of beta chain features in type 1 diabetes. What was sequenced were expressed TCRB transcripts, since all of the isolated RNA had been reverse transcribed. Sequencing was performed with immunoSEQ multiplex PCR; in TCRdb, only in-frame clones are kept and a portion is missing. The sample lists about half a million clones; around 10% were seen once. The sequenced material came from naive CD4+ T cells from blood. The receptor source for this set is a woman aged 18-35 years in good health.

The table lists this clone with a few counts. Written as DNA, the CDR3 is TGTGCCAGCAGCCCCTCCCTAGCGCCAAGCACAGATACGCAGTATTTT. Protein sequence: CASSPSLAPSTDTQYF. The rearrangement uses TRBV7-9 and TRBJ2-3; possibly TRBD2 for D (6 bases). The V and J ends lost 5 bases and 0 bases respectively, with 15 bases between them. The CDR3 spans 16 residues. Germline V gene sequence: CDR1 SEHNR, CDR2 FQNEAQ (reference sequence).

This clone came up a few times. The CDR3 DNA is TGTGCCAGCAGCCTTCGGACCTTTCCCATCTATAATTCACCCCTCCACTTT. Translation: CASSLRTFPIYNSPLHF. The chain is built from TRBV14 and TRBJ1-6; D not certain. V was trimmed by 4 bases and J by 3 bases, leaving 16 bases between them. Germline values: CDR1 SGHDN, CDR2 FVKESK. The CDR3 runs to 17 residues.

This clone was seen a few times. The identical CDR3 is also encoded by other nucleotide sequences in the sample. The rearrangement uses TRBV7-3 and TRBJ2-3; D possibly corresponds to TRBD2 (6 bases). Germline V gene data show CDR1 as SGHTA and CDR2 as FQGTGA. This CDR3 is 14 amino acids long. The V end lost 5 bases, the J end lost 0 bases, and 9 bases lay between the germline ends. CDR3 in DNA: TGTGCCAGCAGCACCGGGACTAGCACAGATACGCAGTATTTT. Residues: CASSTGTSTDTQYF.

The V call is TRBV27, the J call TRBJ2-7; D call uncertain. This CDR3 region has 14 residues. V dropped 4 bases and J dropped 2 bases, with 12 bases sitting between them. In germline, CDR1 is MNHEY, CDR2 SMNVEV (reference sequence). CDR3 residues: CASSYHSGPYEQYF. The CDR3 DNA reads TGTGCCAGCAGTTATCACTCCGGGCCCTACGAGCAGTACTTC.

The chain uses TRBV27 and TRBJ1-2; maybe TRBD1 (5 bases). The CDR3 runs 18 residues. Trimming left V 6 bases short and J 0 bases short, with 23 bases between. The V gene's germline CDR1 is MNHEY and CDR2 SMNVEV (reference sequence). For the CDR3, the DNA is TGTGCCAGCAGCGACCGCACTAGGGACTTGGGGGCTAACTATGGCTACACCTTC. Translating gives CASSDRTRDLGANYGYTF.

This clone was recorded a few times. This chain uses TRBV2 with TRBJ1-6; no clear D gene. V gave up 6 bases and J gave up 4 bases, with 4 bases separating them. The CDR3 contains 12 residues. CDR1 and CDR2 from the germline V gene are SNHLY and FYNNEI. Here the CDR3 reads CASRGYNSPLHF. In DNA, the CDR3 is TGTGCCAGCAGGGGATATAATTCACCCCTCCACTTT. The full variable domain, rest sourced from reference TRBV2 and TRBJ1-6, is EPEVTQTPSHQVTQMGQEVILRCVPISNHLYFYWYRQILGQKVEFLVSFYNNEISEKSEIFDDQFSVERPDGSNFTLKIRSTKLEDSAMYFCASRGYNSPLHFGNGTRLTVT.

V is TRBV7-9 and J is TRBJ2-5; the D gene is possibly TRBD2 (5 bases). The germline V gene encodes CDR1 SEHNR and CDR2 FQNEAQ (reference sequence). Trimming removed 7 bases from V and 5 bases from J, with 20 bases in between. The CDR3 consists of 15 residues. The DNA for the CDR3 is TGTGCCAGCACCTCCGCGAGGGAGCACGGTGAGACCCAGTACTTC. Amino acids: CASTSAREHGETQYF. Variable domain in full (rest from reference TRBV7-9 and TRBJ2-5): DTGVSQNPRHKITKRGQNVTFRCDPISEHNRLYWYRQTLGQGPEFLTYFQNEAQLEKSRLLSDRFSAERPKGSFSTLEIQRTEQGDSAMYLCASTSAREHGETQYFGPGTRLLVL.

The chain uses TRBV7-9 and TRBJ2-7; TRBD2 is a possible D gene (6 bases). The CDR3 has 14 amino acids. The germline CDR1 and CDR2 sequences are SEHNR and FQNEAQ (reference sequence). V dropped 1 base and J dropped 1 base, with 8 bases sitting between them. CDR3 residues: CASSLDRGSYEQYF. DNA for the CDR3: TGTGCCAGCAGCTTAGACCGGGGGTCCTACGAGCAGTACTTC.

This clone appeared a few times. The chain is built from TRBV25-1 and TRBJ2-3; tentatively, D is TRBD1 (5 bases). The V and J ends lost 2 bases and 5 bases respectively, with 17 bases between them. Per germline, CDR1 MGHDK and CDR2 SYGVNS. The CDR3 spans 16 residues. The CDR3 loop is CASSEPLLGAQDTQYF. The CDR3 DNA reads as TGTGCCAGCAGTGAACCCCTTCTAGGGGCCCAAGATACGCAGTATTTT.

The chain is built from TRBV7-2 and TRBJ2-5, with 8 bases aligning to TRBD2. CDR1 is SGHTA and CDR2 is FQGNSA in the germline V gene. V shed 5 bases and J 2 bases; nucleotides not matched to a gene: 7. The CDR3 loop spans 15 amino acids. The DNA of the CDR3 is TGTGCCAGCAGCAGATCACAGCGGGGGCAAGAGACCCAGTACTTC. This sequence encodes CASSRSQRGQETQYF.

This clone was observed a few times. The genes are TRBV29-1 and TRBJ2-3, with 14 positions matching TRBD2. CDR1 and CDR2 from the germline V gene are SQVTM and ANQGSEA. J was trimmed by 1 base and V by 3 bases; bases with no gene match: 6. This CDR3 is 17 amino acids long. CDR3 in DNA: TGCAGCGTTGATGGGACTAGCGGGAGTTCAGGCACAGATACGCAGTATTTT. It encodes CSVDGTSGSSGTDTQYF.

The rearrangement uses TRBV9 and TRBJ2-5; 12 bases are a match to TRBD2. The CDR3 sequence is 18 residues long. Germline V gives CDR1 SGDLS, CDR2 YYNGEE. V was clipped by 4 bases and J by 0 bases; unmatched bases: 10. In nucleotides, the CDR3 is TGTGCCAGCAGCTCAAGCTCTAGACTAGCGGGGGACCAAGAGACCCAGTACTTC. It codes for CASSSSSRLAGDQETQYF.

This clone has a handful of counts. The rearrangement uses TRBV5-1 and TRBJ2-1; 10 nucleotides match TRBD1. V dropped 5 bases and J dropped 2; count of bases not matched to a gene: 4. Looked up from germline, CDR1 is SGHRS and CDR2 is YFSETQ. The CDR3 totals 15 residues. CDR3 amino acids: CASRDGQGAYNEQFF. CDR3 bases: TGCGCCAGCAGAGACGGACAGGGGGCCTACAATGAGCAGTTCTTC.

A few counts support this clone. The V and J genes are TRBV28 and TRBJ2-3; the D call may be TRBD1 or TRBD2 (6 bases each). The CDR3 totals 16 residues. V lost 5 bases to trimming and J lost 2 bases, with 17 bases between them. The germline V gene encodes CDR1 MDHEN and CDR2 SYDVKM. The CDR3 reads CASSGGGTGATDTQYF. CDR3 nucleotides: TGTGCCAGCAGTGGAGGGGGAACCGGGGCCACAGATACGCAGTATTTT.

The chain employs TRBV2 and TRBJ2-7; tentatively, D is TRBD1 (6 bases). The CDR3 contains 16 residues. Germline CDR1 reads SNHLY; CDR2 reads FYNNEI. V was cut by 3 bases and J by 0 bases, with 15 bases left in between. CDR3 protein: CASSEYGQGLSYEQYV. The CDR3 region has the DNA TGTGCCAGCAGTGAGTATGGCCAGGGGCTCTCCTACGAGCAGTACGTC.

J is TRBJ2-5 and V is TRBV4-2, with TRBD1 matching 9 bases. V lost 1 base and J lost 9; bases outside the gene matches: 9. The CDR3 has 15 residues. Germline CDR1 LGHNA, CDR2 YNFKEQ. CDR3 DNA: TGTGCCAGCAGCCAAGGGACAGGGGCCCAAGGGGCCCAGTACTTC. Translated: CASSQGTGAQGAQYF.

CDR3 protein: CASSSGTSRYTGELFF. The DNA of the CDR3 is TGTGCCAGCAGCTCAGGGACTAGCCGATACACCGGGGAGCTGTTTTTT. The chain carries TRBV7-9 and TRBJ2-2, with TRBD2 identical over 9 bases. Germline V gene data show CDR1 as SEHNR and CDR2 as FQNEAQ (reference sequence). The length of the CDR3 is 16 residues. Unmatched junction bases numbered 6, after V lost 4 bases and J lost 3 bases.

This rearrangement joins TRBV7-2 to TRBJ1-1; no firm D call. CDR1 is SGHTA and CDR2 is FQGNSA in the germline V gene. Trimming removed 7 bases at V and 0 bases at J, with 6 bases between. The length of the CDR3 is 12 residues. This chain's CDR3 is CASILMNTEAFF. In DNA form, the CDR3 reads TGTGCCAGCATTCTCATGAACACTGAAGCTTTCTTT.

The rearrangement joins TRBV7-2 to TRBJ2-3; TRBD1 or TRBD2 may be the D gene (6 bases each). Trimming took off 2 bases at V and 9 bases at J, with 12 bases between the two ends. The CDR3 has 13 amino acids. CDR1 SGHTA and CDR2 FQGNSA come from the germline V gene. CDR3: CASSLTGAATQYF. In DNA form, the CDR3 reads TGTGCCAGCAGCTTAACGGGGGCGGCCACGCAGTATTTT.

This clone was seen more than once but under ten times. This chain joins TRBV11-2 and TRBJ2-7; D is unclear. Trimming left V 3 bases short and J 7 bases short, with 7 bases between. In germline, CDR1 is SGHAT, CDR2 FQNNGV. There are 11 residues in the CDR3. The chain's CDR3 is CASSFLREQYF. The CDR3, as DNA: TGTGCCAGCAGCTTCCTTCGGGAGCAGTACTTC.

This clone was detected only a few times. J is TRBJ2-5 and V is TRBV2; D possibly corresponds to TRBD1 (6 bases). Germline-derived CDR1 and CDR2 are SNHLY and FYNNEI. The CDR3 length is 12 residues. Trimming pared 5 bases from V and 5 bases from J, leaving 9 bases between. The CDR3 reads CASSRTDETQYF. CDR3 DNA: TGTGCCAGCAGTCGGACAGATGAGACCCAGTACTTC.

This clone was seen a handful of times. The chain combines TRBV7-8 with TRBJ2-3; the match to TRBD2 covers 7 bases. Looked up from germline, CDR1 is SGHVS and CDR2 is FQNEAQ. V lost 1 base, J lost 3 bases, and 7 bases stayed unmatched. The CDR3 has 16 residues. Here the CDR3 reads CASSLERVGLTDTQYF. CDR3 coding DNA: TGTGCCAGCAGCTTAGAACGAGTGGGACTAACAGATACGCAGTATTTT.